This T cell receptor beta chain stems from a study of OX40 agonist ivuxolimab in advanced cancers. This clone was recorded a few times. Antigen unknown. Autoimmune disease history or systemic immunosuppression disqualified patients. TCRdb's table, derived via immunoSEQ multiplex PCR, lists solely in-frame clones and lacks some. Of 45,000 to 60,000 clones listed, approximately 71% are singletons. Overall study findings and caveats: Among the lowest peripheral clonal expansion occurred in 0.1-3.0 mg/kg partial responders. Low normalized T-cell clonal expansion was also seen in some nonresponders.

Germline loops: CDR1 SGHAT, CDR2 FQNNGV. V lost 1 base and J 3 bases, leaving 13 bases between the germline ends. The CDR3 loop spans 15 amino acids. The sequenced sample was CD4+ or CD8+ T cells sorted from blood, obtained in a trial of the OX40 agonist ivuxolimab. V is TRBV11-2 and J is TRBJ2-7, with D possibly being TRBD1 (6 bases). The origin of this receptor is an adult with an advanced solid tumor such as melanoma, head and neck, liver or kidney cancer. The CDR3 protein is CASSLGPGAGYEQYF. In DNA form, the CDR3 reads TGTGCCAGCAGCTTAGGTCCAGGGGCGGGCTACGAGCAGTACTTC.